This T cell receptor (beta chain) was identified during a study of T cells in Graves' hyperthyroidism and ophthalmopathy. Based on clinical symptoms, serum thyroxine and TRAb, thyroid ultrasound and orbital computed tomography, diagnoses were reached. At least ten counts were recorded for this clonotype. The CDR3 sequence is 13 residues long. The V segment lost 7 bases and the J segment 8 bases; nucleotides outside the gene matches: 5. The germline gives CDR1 DFQATT, CDR2 SNEGSKA (reference sequence). The investigators amplified TCR beta CDR3 regions from RNA transcripts. A first-round RT-PCR of the TCR CDR3 used the HTBI primer set. Each CDR3 protein gets one entry after TCRdb re-called the multiplex PCR reads with MiXCR. The data hold over 650,000 distinct CDR3 sequences, with about 15% observed a single time.

The receptor was isolated from a man aged 18 to 29 with Graves' hyperthyroidism. Sequencing input: blood. The chain is built from TRBV20-1 and TRBJ2-4; 13 bases line up with TRBD2. The CDR3 spells CSGTSGSQDIQYF. For the CDR3, the DNA is TGCAGTGGGACTAGCGGGAGCCAGGACATTCAGTACTTC.